This T cell receptor (beta chain) was identified during a study of T-cell reconstitution after alpha-beta-depleted transplantation in children. This clonotype appeared a few times. This CDR3 is built from 11 residues. Per the germline V gene, CDR1 is MNHEY and CDR2 is SVGAGI. V was cut by 5 bases and J by 7 bases, with 8 bases left in between. Preparation of the TCRbeta library was carried out with unique molecular identifiers. TCRdb re-called the PCR reads with MiXCR, one entry per CDR3 protein. The sample includes 450,000 to 600,000 distinct CDR3 sequences, roughly 33% of them seen just once. The starting material was PBMCs from the stem cell graft donor, obtained from the stem cell graft. The sequence was obtained from a human donor who donated a stem cell graft to a child with aplastic anemia. The chain has TRBV6-5 and TRBJ1-1; D is uncertain. CDR3 nucleotides: TGTGCCAGCAGTCGTGATTATGAAGCTTTCTTT. It translates to CASSRDYEAFF.